This entry lists 21 T cell receptor beta chains sequenced from one sample in a study of cytomegalovirus exposure and HLA in healthy donors. TCRdb keeps only in-frame clones here, not all; method: immunoSEQ multiplex PCR. Of 150,000 to 170,000 clones listed, about 86% were seen once; the top ten hold around 22%. The sequencing input was PBMCs. The source is a man younger than 30 in good health and CMV-seropositive.

The CDR3, as DNA: TGTGCCACCAGCAGAGACACAGGTGGTGGCTACACCTTC. This sequence encodes CATSRDTGGGYTF. The chain recombines TRBV15 with TRBJ1-2, with a tentative D call TRBD1 (5 bases). V lost 0 bases to trimming and J lost 7 bases, with 9 bases between them. The V gene's germline CDR1 is LNHNV and CDR2 YYDKDF (reference sequence). The CDR3 loop spans 13 amino acids.

J is TRBJ1-5 and V is TRBV5-7, with D maybe TRBD1 (6 bases). TRBV5-7 is an ORF, and what it does is uncertain. This CDR3 comprises 17 residues. The V and J ends lost 4 bases and 9 bases respectively, with 26 bases between them. The CDR3 coding sequence is TGTGCCAGCAGCCGCGAACCCCCGACAGGAGCCTTTGGGCCCCAGCATTTT. Translation gives CASSREPPTGAFGPQHF.

The gene calls are TRBV28 and TRBJ1-1; TRBD1 matches 7 bases. V lost 5 bases and J lost 5; bases outside the gene matches: 14. The CDR3 is 16 residues long. CDR1 is MDHEN, CDR2 SYDVKM, per germline. The CDR3 sequence is CASSPTGQVRKTEAFF. The DNA for the CDR3 is TGTGCCAGCAGTCCGACTGGACAGGTTAGAAAGACTGAAGCTTTCTTT.

The rearrangement uses TRBV4-3 and TRBJ2-1; possibly TRBD2 for D (6 bases). The CDR3 runs to 15 residues. Germline CDR1 reads LGHNA; CDR2 reads YSLEER. Deletions cut 0 bases from V and 9 bases from J, with 15 bases between. The CDR3 protein is CASSQEGPEGREQFF. The CDR3 nucleotides are TGCGCCAGCAGCCAAGAAGGGCCGGAGGGGCGTGAGCAGTTCTTC.

J is TRBJ2-1 and V is TRBV7-3; 12 nucleotides match TRBD2. This CDR3 has 15 amino acids. V gave up 5 bases and J gave up 4 bases; unmatched junction bases: 3. Per germline, CDR1 SGHTA and CDR2 FQGTGA. CDR3 region: CASSQGLAGYNEQFF. For the CDR3, the DNA is TGTGCCAGCAGCCAAGGACTAGCGGGGTACAATGAGCAGTTCTTC. The full variable domain, rest sourced from reference TRBV7-3 and TRBJ2-1, is GAGVSQTPSNKVTEKGKYVELRCDPISGHTALYWYRQSLGQGPEFLIYFQGTGAADDSGLPNDRFFAVRPEGSVSTLKIQRTERGDSAVYLCASSQGLAGYNEQFFGPGTRLTVL.

The chain links TRBV27 to TRBJ2-6; tentatively, D is TRBD1 (6 bases). V lost 5 bases, J lost 2 bases, and 13 bases lay in between. Germline CDR1 MNHEY, CDR2 SMNVEV (reference sequence). The CDR3 loop spans 16 amino acids. In DNA form, the CDR3 reads TGTGCCAGCAGTCCCCCTAGGGGGACTGGGGCCAACGTCCTGACTTTC. This codes for CASSPPRGTGANVLTF.

V is TRBV13 and J is TRBJ2-1; 16 positions match TRBD2. Germline-derived CDR1 and CDR2 are PRHDT and FYEKMQ (reference sequence). The CDR3 consists of 15 residues. The V segment lost 4 bases and the J segment 7 bases; nucleotides outside the gene matches: 1. In DNA form, the CDR3 reads TGTGCCAGCAGCTCGGGACTAGCGGGGGGGAATGAGCAGTTCTTC. Its translation: CASSSGLAGGNEQFF. The complete variable domain, with remaining parts taken from reference TRBV13 and TRBJ2-1, reads AAGVIQSPRHLIKEKRETATLKCYPIPRHDTVYWYQQGPGQDPQFLISFYEKMQSDKGSIPDRFSAQQFSDYHSELNMSSLELGDSALYFCASSSGLAGGNEQFFGPGTRLTVL.

This chain joins TRBV29-1 and TRBJ2-7, with D possibly TRBD1 on 6 matching bases. The V gene's germline CDR1 is SQVTM and CDR2 ANQGSEA. Trimming took 4 bases from V and 3 from J, leaving 10 bases between them. The CDR3 covers 12 residues. CDR3 sequence: CSVADRIYEQYF. The CDR3 bases are TGCAGCGTTGCCGACAGGATCTACGAGCAGTACTTC.

CDR3 in DNA: TGTGCCAGCAAGTCGGTAGCAACCTACGAGCAGTACTTC. It encodes CASKSVATYEQYF. The chain is built from TRBV6-5 and TRBJ2-7; D call uncertain. Germline lookup yields CDR1 MNHEY and CDR2 SVGAGI. V was trimmed by 7 bases and J by 2 bases, leaving 12 bases between them. This CDR3 has 13 amino acids.

The rearrangement joins TRBV5-6 to TRBJ2-6, with a weak D call TRBD1 (5 bases). CDR1 SGHDT and CDR2 YYEEEE come from the germline V gene. V dropped 4 bases and J dropped 2 bases, with 16 bases sitting between them. The CDR3 is 17 amino acids. The DNA of the CDR3 is TGTGCCAGCAGCCCAAAGGGGTGGGCGACTGGGGCCAACGTCCTGACTTTC. Translated: CASSPKGWATGANVLTF.

The rearrangement links TRBV27 to TRBJ1-3; 7 positions match TRBD1. Germline lookup yields CDR1 MNHEY and CDR2 SMNVEV (reference sequence). The CDR3 spans 17 residues. Trimming cost V 2 bases and J 0 bases; bases outside gene matches: 7. The CDR3 DNA reads TGTGCCAGCAGTTTAGGACCCTACAGGGGCTCTGGAAACACCATATATTTT. This gives the protein CASSLGPYRGSGNTIYF.

The rearrangement joins TRBV2 to TRBJ2-2; no clear D gene. Trimming took 6 bases from V and 0 from J, leaving 11 bases between them. The CDR3 spans 15 residues. Germline V gives CDR1 SNHLY, CDR2 FYNNEI. As DNA, the CDR3 is TGTGCCAGCAGGATTGAGGCTGCGAACACCGGGGAGCTGTTTTTT. This codes for CASRIEAANTGELFF.

CDR3 sequence: CASSLASGGAYYGYTF. Written as DNA, the CDR3 is TGTGCCAGCAGCTTAGCCTCAGGGGGCGCATACTATGGCTACACCTTC. The chain links TRBV7-2 to TRBJ1-2; TRBD1 matches 8 bases. The CDR3 has 16 residues. Germline-derived CDR1 and CDR2 are SGHTA and FQGNSA. J gave up 3 bases and V 0 bases, and 6 bases lay outside the gene matches.

This chain connects TRBV5-1 to TRBJ1-1, with D tentatively TRBD1 (6 bases). Germline V gene lookup returns CDR1 SGHRS and CDR2 YFSETQ. The V and J ends lost 0 bases and 4 bases respectively, with 13 bases between them. The CDR3 has 15 residues. The chain's CDR3 is CASSLAGAGVTEAFF. The CDR3 nucleotides are TGCGCCAGCAGCTTGGCCGGGGCAGGGGTCACTGAAGCTTTCTTT.

The chain is built from TRBV7-2 and TRBJ2-7; 13 bases fit TRBD2. V lost 5 bases to trimming and J lost 4 bases; unmatched junction nucleotides: 8. The germline CDR1 and CDR2 sequences are SGHTA and FQGNSA. The CDR3 runs to 16 residues. The CDR3 sequence is CASSVQTSGRAYEQYF. In nucleotides, the CDR3 is TGTGCCAGCAGCGTACAAACTAGCGGGAGGGCATACGAGCAGTACTTC.

The sample holds one count of this clone. This chain uses TRBV25-1 with TRBJ2-2, with 7 bases that match TRBD2. The germline V gene has CDR1 MGHDK and CDR2 SYGVNS. The junction had 5 bases not matched to a gene; V was cut back by 2 bases and J by 5 bases. CDR3 length: 15 residues. CDR3 sequence reads: CASSEIGLVTGELFF. CDR3 coding DNA: TGTGCCAGCAGTGAAATCGGACTAGTTACCGGGGAGCTGTTTTTT.

The V gene is TRBV27, the J gene TRBJ2-7, with D unresolved. The CDR3 length is 16 residues. Germline V CDR1 and CDR2: MNHEY, SMNVEV (reference sequence). Trimming took off 0 bases at V and 3 bases at J, with 15 bases between the two ends. In DNA, the CDR3 is TGTGCCAGCAGTTTATCCTGGCAGACCTCGGGCTACGAGCAGTACTTC. Translated, it gives CASSLSWQTSGYEQYF.

This sequence joins TRBV5-1 and TRBJ1-2; 7 bases are a match to TRBD1. Germline-derived CDR1 and CDR2 are SGHRS and YFSETQ. The CDR3 has 12 amino acids. The V segment lost 2 bases and the J segment 10 bases; nucleotides outside the gene matches: 5. Here the CDR3 DNA reads TGCGCCAGCAGCTTAACAGGGGTAGTCTACACCTTC. Translated: CASSLTGVVYTF.

The chain has TRBV27 and TRBJ2-1; 9 bases line up with TRBD2. The CDR3 contains 15 residues. V trimming: 5 bases; J trimming: 3 bases; junction bases outside the gene matches: 5. Germline V lookup: CDR1 MNHEY, CDR2 SMNVEV (reference sequence). The CDR3 spells CASSAGGGNYNEQFF. CDR3 nucleotides: TGTGCCAGCAGTGCGGGGGGGGGAAACTACAATGAGCAGTTCTTC.

This CDR3 is CASSPGGGTGGPETQYF. The CDR3 DNA reads as TGTGCCAGCAGCCCTGGCGGGGGGACAGGGGGCCCAGAGACCCAGTACTTC. The chain recombines TRBV11-3 with TRBJ2-5, with 12 bases identical to TRBD1. The CDR3 contains 17 residues. V shed 5 bases and J 4 bases; nucleotides not matched to a gene: 11. CDR1 is SGHNT and CDR2 is YENEEA in the germline V gene.

The V and J genes are TRBV11-2 and TRBJ1-2; 7 nucleotides agree with TRBD1. This CDR3 comprises 14 residues. Germline CDR1 reads SGHAT; CDR2 reads FQNNGV. Trimming at V came to 5 bases and at J to 4 bases, leaving 7 bases not matched to a gene. Here the CDR3 reads CASSPRQGSYGYTF. In DNA form, the CDR3 reads TGTGCCAGCAGCCCAAGACAGGGTTCCTATGGCTACACCTTC.